This passage covers 13 T cell receptor beta chains from one sample sequenced in a study of tumor and adjacent non-tumor tissue in lung cancer. The library came from three nested PCR rounds adapted from ARM-PCR protocols. Each CDR3 protein gets one entry after TCRdb re-called the multiplex PCR reads with MiXCR. The table lists about 93,000 distinct CDR3 sequences, about 72% of them singletons. RNA was extracted from bulk tissue without any cell sorting. The sequencing input was lung tumor tissue. These receptors came from a man aged 55-75 years with non-small cell lung cancer.

A remark on this clonotype: One end of the junction fails to match germline, which may point to a read error. The CDR3 is CVWSRDTRSNQPQHF. CDR3 in DNA: TGTGTCTGGAGTCGAGACACACGCAGCAATCAGCCCCAGCATTTT. The gene calls are TRBV30 and TRBJ1-5, with D uncertain. This CDR3 is built from 15 residues. Germline CDR1 and CDR2: GTSNPN and SVGIG (reference sequence).

To note about this clonotype: One end of the junction does not line up with germline, which may come from a read error. The V and J genes are TRBV11-3 and TRBJ2-3; D remains ambiguous. This CDR3 is 13 amino acids long. Germline V gene sequence: CDR1 SGHNT, CDR2 YENEEA. The CDR3 region is CTSSLRCRDTQYF. For the CDR3, the DNA is TGTACCAGCAGCTTACGGTGCAGAGATACGCAGTATTTT.

This clonotype was detected ten times or more. As DNA, the CDR3 is TGTGCCAGCAGTCCTTTGGGCAGCCAAGAGACCCAGTACTTC. Amino acids: CASSPLGSQETQYF. The rearrangement links TRBV28 to TRBJ2-5; no firm D call. V was trimmed by 5 bases and J by 1 base, leaving 11 bases between them. Germline values: CDR1 MDHEN, CDR2 SYDVKM. This CDR3 comprises 14 residues.

Details on this clonotype: At one end, the junction sequence differs from germline, possibly due to a read error. This CDR3 is CAGSLGTGSSQPLHF. The CDR3 coding sequence is TGTGCCGGCAGCTTGGGGACAGGGTCAAGTCAGCCCCTGCATTTT. The chain recombines TRBV5-6 with TRBJ1-5, with 9 bases lining up with TRBD1. The CDR3 covers 15 residues. The V gene's germline CDR1 is SGHDT and CDR2 YYEEEE.

Notes on this clonotype: The junction departs from germline at one end; a sequencing error may be responsible. CDR3 sequence (DNA): TGTGCCAGCAGCCAATCGGGACAGGGAAGTGGGGCCCACGTCCTGACTTTC. Its protein product is CASSQSGQGSGAHVLTF. The gene calls are TRBV7-9 and TRBJ2-6, with 9 bases identical to TRBD1. The CDR3 consists of 17 residues. CDR1 and CDR2 from the germline V gene are SEHNR and FQNEAQ (reference sequence).

This clonotype appeared a single time. Sequence at one end of the junction differs from germline and may be a read error. The rearrangement joins TRBV4-2 to TRBJ1-5, with 11 positions matching TRBD1. Germline V lookup: CDR1 LGHNA, CDR2 YNFKEQ. The CDR3 extends over 15 amino acids. This chain's CDR3 is CDSSQGTGGNQPQHF. The CDR3 bases are TGTGACAGCAGCCAAGGGACAGGGGGGAATCAACCCCAGCATTTT.

Worth noting for this clonotype: The junction departs from germline at one end; a sequencing error may be responsible. V usage is TRBV6-5 and J usage is TRBJ2-5; TRBD2 matches 12 bases. There are 16 residues in the CDR3. Germline-derived CDR1 and CDR2 are MNHEY and SVGAGI. The CDR3 loop is CTSRYRTTSGGETQHF. DNA of the CDR3: TGTACCAGCAGATATCGTACGACTAGCGGGGGAGAGACCCAGCACTTC.

The V call is TRBV11-1, the J call TRBJ2-2; TRBD1 is a possible D gene (5 bases). This CDR3 region has 13 residues. Germline lookup yields CDR1 SGHAT and CDR2 FQDESV (reference sequence). V lost 11 bases and J 4 bases, leaving 14 bases between the germline ends. The CDR3 coding sequence is TGTGCCGACAGCTTAAGGGCCACCGGGGAGCTGTTTTTT. Protein product: CADSLRATGELFF.

A note on this clonotype: An end of the junction does not agree with germline; a read error may underlie this. V gene TRBV10-3 combines with J gene TRBJ2-7; D tentatively reads TRBD1 or TRBD2 (5 bases each). The CDR3 is 13 residues long. Germline-derived CDR1 and CDR2 are ENHRY and SYGVKD. The CDR3 spells CAMSRDGSYEQYF. In DNA, the CDR3 is TGTGCCATGTCCCGGGACGGATCCTACGAGCAATACTTC.

This clonotype was counted between two and nine times. The CDR3 coding sequence is TGTGCCAGCAGCTCTCTGGGGGGTAGAGCTTTCTTT. Amino acid sequence: CASSSLGGRAFF. The J gene is TRBJ1-1, the V gene TRBV11-2; possible D gene TRBD1, 5 bases. V lost 4 bases and J lost 10, with 13 bases in between. The CDR3 has 12 amino acids. Germline lookup yields CDR1 SGHAT and CDR2 FQNNGV.

The rearrangement joins TRBV4-2 to TRBJ1-4; D may be TRBD1 (6 bases). Germline V lookup: CDR1 LGHNA, CDR2 YNFKEQ. This CDR3 has 18 residues. The CDR3 sequence: CVSSQDQLGRGASEKLFF. CDR3 nucleotide sequence: TGTGTCAGTAGCCAAGATCAACTGGGGCGGGGGGCAAGCGAAAAACTGTTTTTT.

The V and J genes are TRBV12-3 or TRBV12-4 and TRBJ2-2, with 8 bases fitting TRBD1. The CDR3 spans 13 residues. V was clipped by 11 bases and J by 9 bases; unmatched bases: 11. In DNA, the CDR3 is TGTGCCGGCAAGACAGGGGTAACCTGGGAGCTGTTTTTT. Translation gives CAGKTGVTWELFF.

Concerning this clonotype: A much larger clone lies a single base off, so this may be a read error. This chain uses TRBV20-1 with TRBJ1-4; TRBD1 might be the D (5 bases). CDR1 DFQATT and CDR2 SNEGSKA come from the germline V gene (reference sequence). The ends were cut back, 1 base at V and 7 bases at J, with 7 bases in the middle. The CDR3 is made up of 12 amino acids. CDR3 coding DNA: TGCAGTGCTAGAGGGACAACTGAAAAACTGTTTTTT. Protein product: CSARGTTEKLFF.